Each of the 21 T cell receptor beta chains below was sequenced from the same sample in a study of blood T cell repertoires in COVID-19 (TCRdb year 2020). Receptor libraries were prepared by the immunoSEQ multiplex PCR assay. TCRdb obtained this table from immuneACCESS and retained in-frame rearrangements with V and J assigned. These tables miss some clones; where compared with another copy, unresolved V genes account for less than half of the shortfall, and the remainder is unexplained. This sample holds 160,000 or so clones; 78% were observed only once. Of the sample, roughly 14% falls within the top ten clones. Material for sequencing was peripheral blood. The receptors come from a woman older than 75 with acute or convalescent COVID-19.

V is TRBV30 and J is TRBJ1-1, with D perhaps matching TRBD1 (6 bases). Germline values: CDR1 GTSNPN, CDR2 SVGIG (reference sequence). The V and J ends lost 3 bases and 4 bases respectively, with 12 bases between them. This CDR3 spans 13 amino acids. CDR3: CAWREGGATEAFF. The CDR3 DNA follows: TGTGCCTGGAGGGAGGGGGGGGCCACTGAAGCTTTCTTT.

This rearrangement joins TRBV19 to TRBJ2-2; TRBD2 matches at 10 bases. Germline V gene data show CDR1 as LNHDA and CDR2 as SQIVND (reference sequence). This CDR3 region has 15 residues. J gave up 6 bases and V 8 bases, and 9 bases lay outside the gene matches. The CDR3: CASERALAGAGELFF. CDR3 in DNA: TGTGCCAGTGAAAGGGCTCTAGCGGGAGCCGGGGAGCTGTTTTTT.

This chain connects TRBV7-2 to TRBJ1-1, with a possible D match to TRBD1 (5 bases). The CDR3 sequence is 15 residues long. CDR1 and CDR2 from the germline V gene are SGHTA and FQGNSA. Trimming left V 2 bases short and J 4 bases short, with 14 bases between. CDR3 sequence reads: CASSLFGGSSTEAFF. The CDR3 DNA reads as TGTGCCAGCAGCTTATTCGGGGGATCGAGCACTGAAGCTTTCTTT.

The DNA of the CDR3 is TGTGCCAGCTCCCGGGAGGGCGAGCAGTACTTC. Translation gives CASSREGEQYF. The chain links TRBV3-1 (or the pseudogene TRBV3-2) to TRBJ2-7, with 8 bases matching TRBD2. There are 11 residues in the CDR3. Germline CDR1 LGHDT, CDR2 YNNKEL (reference sequence). V lost 8 bases and J lost 6; bases outside the gene matches: 3.

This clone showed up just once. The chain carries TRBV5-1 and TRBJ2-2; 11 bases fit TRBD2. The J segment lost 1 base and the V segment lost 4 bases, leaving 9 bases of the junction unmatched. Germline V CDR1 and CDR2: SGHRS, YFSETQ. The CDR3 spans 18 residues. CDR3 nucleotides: TGCGCCAGCAGCCCCCTTGCCGGGACTAGCGGGAACACCGGGGAGCTGTTTTTT. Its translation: CASSPLAGTSGNTGELFF.

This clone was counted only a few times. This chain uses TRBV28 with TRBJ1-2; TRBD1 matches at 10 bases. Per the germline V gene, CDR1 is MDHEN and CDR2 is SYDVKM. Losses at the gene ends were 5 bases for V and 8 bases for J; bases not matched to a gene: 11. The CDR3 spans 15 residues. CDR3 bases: TGTGCCAGCAGTCGGACAGGGGGGGAGTCCTGGGGCTACACCTTC. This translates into CASSRTGGESWGYTF.

This chain's CDR3 is CASSLSMRGANTGELFF. In nucleotides, the CDR3 is TGTGCCAGCAGTTTATCGATGCGGGGGGCTAACACCGGGGAGCTGTTTTTT. The V gene is TRBV27, the J gene TRBJ2-2; TRBD2 matches at 8 bases. The junction had 5 bases not matched to a gene; V was cut back by 0 bases and J by 2 bases. This CDR3 has 17 residues. Looked up from germline, CDR1 is MNHEY and CDR2 is SMNVEV (reference sequence).

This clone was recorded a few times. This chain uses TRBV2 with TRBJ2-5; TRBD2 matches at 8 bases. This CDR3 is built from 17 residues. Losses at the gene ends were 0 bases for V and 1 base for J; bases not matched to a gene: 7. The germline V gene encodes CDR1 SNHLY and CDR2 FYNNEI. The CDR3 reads CASSEAVGLGGQETQYF. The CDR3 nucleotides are TGTGCCAGCAGTGAAGCGGTGGGACTAGGGGGCCAAGAGACCCAGTACTTC.

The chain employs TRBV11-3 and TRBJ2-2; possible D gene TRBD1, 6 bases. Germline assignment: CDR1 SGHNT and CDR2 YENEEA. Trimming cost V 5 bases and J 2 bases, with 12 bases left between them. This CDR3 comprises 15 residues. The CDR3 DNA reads TGTGCCAGCAGCCCCCGAGGGGGAAACACCGGGGAGCTGTTTTTT. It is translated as CASSPRGGNTGELFF. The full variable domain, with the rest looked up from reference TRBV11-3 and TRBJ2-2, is EAGVVQSPRYKIIEKKQPVAFWCNPISGHNTLYWYLQNLGQGPELLIRYENEEAVDDSQLPKDRFSAERLKGVDSTLKIQPAELGDSAVYLCASSPRGGNTGELFFGEGSRLTVL.

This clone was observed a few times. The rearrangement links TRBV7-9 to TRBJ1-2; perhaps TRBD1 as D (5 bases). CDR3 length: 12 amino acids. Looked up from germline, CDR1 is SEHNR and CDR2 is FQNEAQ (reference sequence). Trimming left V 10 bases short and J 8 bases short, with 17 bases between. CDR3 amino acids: CATSGRGRGYTF. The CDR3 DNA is TGTGCCACTTCGGGGAGGGGCAGAGGCTACACCTTC.

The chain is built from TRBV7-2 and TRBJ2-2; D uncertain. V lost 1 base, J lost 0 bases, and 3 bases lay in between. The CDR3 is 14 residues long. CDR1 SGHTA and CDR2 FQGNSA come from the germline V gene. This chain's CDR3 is CASSLVTNTGELFF. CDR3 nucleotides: TGTGCCAGCAGCTTAGTTACGAACACCGGGGAGCTGTTTTTT.

The CDR3 is CASSPPRSGGETQYF. CDR3 nucleotides: TGTGCCAGCTCACCTCCGCGGTCCGGCGGGGAGACCCAGTACTTC. This sequence joins TRBV18 and TRBJ2-5; D may be TRBD2 (5 bases). Trimming stripped 3 bases from V and 5 bases from J, with 16 bases between. The CDR3 contains 15 residues. The germline V gene encodes CDR1 KGHSH and CDR2 LQKENI.

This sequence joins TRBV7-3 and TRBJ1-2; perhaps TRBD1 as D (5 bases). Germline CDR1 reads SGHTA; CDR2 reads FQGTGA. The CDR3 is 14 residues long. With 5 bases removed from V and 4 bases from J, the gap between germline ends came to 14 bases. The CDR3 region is CASSPQGGAYGYTF. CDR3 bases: TGTGCCAGCAGCCCGCAGGGTGGGGCCTATGGCTACACCTTC.

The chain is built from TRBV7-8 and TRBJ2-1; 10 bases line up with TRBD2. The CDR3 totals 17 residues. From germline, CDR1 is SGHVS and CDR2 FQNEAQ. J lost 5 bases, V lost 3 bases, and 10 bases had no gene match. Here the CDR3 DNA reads TGTGCCAGCAGCTTCTCGCTACTAGCGGGACTCCACAATGAGCAGTTCTTC. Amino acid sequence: CASSFSLLAGLHNEQFF.

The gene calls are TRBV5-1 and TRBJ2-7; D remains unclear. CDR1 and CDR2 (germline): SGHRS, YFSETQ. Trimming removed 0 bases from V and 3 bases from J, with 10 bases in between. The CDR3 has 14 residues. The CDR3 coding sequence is TGCGCCAGCAGCTTGGGCGGCTCTCTCTACGAGCAGTACTTC. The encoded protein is CASSLGGSLYEQYF. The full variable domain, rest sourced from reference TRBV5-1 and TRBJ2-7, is KAGVTQTPRYLIKTRGQQVTLSCSPISGHRSVSWYQQTPGQGLQFLFEYFSETQRNKGNFPGRFSGRQFSNSRSEMNVSTLELGDSALYLCASSLGGSLYEQYFGPGTRLTVT.

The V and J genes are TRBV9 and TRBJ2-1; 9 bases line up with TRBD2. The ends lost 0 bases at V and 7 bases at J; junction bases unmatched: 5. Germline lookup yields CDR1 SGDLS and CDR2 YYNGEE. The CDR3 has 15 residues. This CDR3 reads CASSVGGTSRNEQFF. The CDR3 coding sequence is TGTGCCAGCAGCGTAGGAGGGACTAGCCGGAATGAGCAGTTCTTC.

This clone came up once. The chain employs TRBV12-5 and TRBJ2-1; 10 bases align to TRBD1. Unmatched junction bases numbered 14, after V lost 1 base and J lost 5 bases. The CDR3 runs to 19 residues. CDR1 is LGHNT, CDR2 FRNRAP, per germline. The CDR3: CASGLALGHGTGDHNEQFF. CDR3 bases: TGTGCTAGTGGTTTGGCTCTCGGGCACGGGACAGGGGACCACAATGAGCAGTTCTTC.

The CDR3, as DNA: TGCGCCAGCAGCCAAGATAGTAGGGCAGGGATGGCTGGGGCCAACGTCCTGACTTTC. Translation: CASSQDSRAGMAGANVLTF. This chain connects TRBV4-1 to TRBJ2-6, with a tentative D call TRBD1 (5 bases). This CDR3 is built from 19 residues. The ends were cut back, 0 bases at V and 2 bases at J, with 17 bases in the middle. Germline lookup yields CDR1 MGHRA and CDR2 YSYEKL.

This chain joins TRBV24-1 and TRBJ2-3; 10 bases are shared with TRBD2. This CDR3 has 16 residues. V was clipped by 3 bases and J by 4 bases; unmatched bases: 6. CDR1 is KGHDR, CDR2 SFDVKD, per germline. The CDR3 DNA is TGTGCCACCAGTGATCCCCGACTAGCGGGTTCAGATACGCAGTATTTT. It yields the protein CATSDPRLAGSDTQYF.

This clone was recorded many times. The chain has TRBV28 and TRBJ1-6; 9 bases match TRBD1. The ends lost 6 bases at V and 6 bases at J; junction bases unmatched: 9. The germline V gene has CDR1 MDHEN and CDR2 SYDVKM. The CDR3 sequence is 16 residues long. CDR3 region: CASRPGQGVGNSPLHF. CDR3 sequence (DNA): TGTGCCAGCAGGCCGGGACAGGGAGTCGGTAATTCACCCCTCCACTTT.

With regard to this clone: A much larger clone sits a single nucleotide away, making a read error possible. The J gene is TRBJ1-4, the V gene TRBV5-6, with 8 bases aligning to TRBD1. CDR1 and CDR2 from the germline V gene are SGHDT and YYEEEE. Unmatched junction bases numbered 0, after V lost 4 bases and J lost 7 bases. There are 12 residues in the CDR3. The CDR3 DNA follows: TGTGCCAGCAGCACAGGGGGTGAAAAACTGTTTTTT. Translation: CASSTGGEKLFF.